This T cell receptor (beta chain) was sequenced for a study of blood T cell repertoires in COVID-19. For the study at large: COVID-19 samples from acute and convalescent phases originated in the United States, Italy and Spain. PBMCs, B-cell-depleted T cells, or T cells provided the cDNA or gDNA that made up the material.

Original analysis: Reference gene primer amplification in the assay estimated nucleated cell counts. Only in-frame clones appear in the TCRdb table, and some are missing; sequencing was by immunoSEQ multiplex PCR. Clone size and V and J calls were adopted from that table, with D and trimming inferred from the DNA. The sample lists tens of thousands of clones; around 84% were seen once. The sequenced sample consisted of peripheral blood. The source of this sequence is a man aged 65 to 85 with active COVID-19.

As DNA, the CDR3 is TGTGCCAGCAGCTTATGGCCTAAGGGGATAGCGGTGAACACTGAAGCTTTCTTT. It translates to CASSLWPKGIAVNTEAFF. The V and J genes are TRBV7-9 and TRBJ1-1; a weak D match, TRBD1 (5 bases). The V and J ends lost 2 bases and 0 bases respectively, with 19 bases between them. The CDR3 has 18 residues. CDR1 and CDR2 (germline): SEHNR, FQNEAQ (reference sequence).